This T cell receptor beta chain was found in a study of blood T cell repertoires in COVID-19. Across the study: Researchers got acute and convalescent COVID-19 samples from the United States, Italy and Spain.

A few counts support this clone. TCRdb keeps only in-frame clones here, not all; method: immunoSEQ multiplex PCR. Seen here are 470,000 or so clones, 87% observed once, and the top ten hold approximately 2%. V was trimmed by 4 bases and J by 4 bases, leaving 8 bases between them. This CDR3 is 13 amino acids long. Germline CDR1 reads SNHLY; CDR2 reads FYNNEI. V gene TRBV2 combines with J gene TRBJ1-5; D is unclear. The sequence derives from a woman younger than 35 with acute COVID-19. Sequenced: PBMCs or T cells enriched from blood (not recorded which). CDR3 DNA sequence: TGTGCCAGCAGTGGGCGAGGGAATCAGCCCCAGCATTTT. Translation gives CASSGRGNQPQHF.